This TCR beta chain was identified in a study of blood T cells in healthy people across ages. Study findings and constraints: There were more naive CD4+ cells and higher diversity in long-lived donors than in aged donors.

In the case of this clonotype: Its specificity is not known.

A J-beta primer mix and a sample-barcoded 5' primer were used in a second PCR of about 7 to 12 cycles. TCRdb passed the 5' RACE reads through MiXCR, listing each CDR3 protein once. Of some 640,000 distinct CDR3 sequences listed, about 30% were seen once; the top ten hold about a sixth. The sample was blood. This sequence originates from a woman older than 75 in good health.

CDR3 coding DNA: TGTGCCAGCAGTTATGGCACGGGGGGGCCATGTGAGACCCAGTACTTC. Translated: CASSYGTGGPCETQYF. The rearrangement uses TRBV6-2 or TRBV6-3 and TRBJ2-5, with TRBD2 matching over 8 bases. The junction had 11 bases not matched to a gene; V was cut back by 3 bases and J by 5 bases. The CDR3 is made up of 16 amino acids. The germline V gene encodes CDR1 MNHEY and CDR2 SVGEGT.